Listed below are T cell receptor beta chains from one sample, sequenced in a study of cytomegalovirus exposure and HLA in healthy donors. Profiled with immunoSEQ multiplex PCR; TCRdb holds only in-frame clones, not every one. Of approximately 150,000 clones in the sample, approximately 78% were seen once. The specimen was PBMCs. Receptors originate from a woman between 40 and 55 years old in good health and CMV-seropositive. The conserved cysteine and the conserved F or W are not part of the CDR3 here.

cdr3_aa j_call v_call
ASSETANLRETQY TRBJ2-5 TRBV9
ASSGRGDTQY TRBJ2-3 TRBV5-8
ASSPKWREGTDTQY TRBJ2-3 TRBV11-2
ASSLAGQYEQY TRBJ2-7 TRBV11-2
ATSRAPSYEQY TRBJ2-7 TRBV15
ASNRGRGTDTQY TRBJ2-3 TRBV6-6
ASSLWNPGGNQPQH TRBJ1-5 TRBV5-8
ASSTRDRVHEQY TRBJ2-7 TRBV28
SVSQSGGFTDTQY TRBJ2-3 TRBV29-1
ASNHHRVNEQF TRBJ2-1 TRBV5-1
AWSRNLAGDEQY TRBJ2-7 TRBV30
ASSLYGALNTEAF TRBJ1-1 TRBV28
ASSRDQPEGEQY NA TRBV6-1
ASSGGIRYEQY TRBJ2-7 TRBV6-1
ASSPGRGNTEAF TRBJ1-1 TRBV7-2
AAGGVKGTQY TRBJ2-5 TRBV10-3
ASSRGAGDQQPQH TRBJ1-5 TRBV5-6
ASSLGRGEQY TRBJ2-7 TRBV27
ATSKRGLAVSTDTQY TRBJ2-3 TRBV15
ATLGQMNTEAF TRBJ1-1 TRBV28
SVVSDSGNTEAF TRBJ1-1 TRBV29-1
ASSQPGRGQNTEAF TRBJ1-1 TRBV14
ASSNSAPSYEQY NA TRBV5-1
ASGRHGRNHEQF TRBJ2-1 TRBV14
ASSPGQINTGELF TRBJ2-2 TRBV18